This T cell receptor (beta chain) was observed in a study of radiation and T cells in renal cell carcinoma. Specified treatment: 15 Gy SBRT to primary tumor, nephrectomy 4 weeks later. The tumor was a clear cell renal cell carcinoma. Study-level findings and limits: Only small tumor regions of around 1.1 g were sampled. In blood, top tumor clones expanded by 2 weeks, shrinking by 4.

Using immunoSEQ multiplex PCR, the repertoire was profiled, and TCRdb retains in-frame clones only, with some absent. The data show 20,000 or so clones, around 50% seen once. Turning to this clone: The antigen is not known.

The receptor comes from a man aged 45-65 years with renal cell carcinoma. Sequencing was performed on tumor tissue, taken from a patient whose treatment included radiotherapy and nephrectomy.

CDR3 residues: CASSYGEPATDTQYF. The CDR3 coding sequence is TGTGCCAGCTCATACGGGGAACCGGCCACAGATACGCAGTATTTT. The chain is built from TRBV18 and TRBJ2-3; tentatively, D is TRBD2 (5 bases). The germline CDR1 and CDR2 sequences are KGHSH and LQKENI. The CDR3 extends over 15 amino acids. V was clipped by 5 bases and J by 2 bases, with 14 bases between them. Supplemented by reference TRBV18 and TRBJ2-3, the full variable domain reads NAGVMQNPRHLVRRRGQEARLRCSPMKGHSHVYWYRQLPEEGLKFMVYLQKENIIDESGMPKERFSAEFPKEGPSILRIQQVVRGDSAAYFCASSYGEPATDTQYFGPGTRLTVL.